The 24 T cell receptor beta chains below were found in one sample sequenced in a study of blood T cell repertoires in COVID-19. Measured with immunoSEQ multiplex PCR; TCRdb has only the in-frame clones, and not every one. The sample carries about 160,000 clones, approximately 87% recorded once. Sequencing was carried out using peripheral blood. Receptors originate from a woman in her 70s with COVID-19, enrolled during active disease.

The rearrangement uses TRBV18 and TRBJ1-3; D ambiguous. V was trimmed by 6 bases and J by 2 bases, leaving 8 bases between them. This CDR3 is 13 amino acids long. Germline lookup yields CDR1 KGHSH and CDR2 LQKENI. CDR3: CASSPTAGNTIYF. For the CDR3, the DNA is TGTGCCAGCTCCCCTACGGCTGGAAACACCATATATTTT.

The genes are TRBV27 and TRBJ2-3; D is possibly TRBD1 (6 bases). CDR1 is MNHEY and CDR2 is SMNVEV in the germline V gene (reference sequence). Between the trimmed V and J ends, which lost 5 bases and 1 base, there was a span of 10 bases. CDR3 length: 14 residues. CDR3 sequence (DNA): TGTGCCAGCAGTCCGAGACAGGGCACAGATACGCAGTATTTT. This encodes CASSPRQGTDTQYF.

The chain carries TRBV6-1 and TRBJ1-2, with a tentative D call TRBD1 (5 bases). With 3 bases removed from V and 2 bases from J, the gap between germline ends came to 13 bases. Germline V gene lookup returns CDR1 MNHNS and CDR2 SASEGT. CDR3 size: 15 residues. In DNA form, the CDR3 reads TGTGCCAGCAGTGAGGGGGGAACGCTCAACTATGGCTACACCTTC. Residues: CASSEGGTLNYGYTF.

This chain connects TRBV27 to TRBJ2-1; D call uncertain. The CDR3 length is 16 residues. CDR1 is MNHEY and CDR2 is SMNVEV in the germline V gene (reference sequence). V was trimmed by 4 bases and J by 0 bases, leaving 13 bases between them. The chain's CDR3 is CASSSPNTISYNEQFF. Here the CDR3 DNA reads TGTGCCAGCAGTTCCCCTAATACCATCTCCTACAATGAGCAGTTCTTC.

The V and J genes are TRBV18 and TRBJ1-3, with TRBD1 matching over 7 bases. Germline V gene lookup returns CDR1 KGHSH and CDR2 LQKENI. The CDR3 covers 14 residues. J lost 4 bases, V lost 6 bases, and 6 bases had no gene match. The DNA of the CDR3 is TGTGCCAGCTCTCAACAGGGGTACGGAAACACCATATATTTT. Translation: CASSQQGYGNTIYF.

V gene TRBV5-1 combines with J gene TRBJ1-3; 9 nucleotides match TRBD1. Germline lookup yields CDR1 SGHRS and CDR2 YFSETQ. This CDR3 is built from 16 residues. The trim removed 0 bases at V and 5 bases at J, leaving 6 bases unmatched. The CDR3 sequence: CASSLAGDRERNTIYF. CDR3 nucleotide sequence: TGCGCCAGCAGCTTGGCGGGGGACAGGGAAAGAAACACCATATATTTT.

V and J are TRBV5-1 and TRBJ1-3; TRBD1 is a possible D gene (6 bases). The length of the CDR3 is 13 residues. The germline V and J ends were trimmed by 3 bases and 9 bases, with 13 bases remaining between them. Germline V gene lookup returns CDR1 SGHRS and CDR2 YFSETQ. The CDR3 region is CASSWTVRGTIYF. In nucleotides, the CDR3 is TGCGCCAGCAGCTGGACAGTTCGGGGCACCATATATTTT.

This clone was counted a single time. Written as DNA, the CDR3 is TGTGCCACCAGCAGAGAGGGCCCAGGGGAGGGGGAGCAGTACTTC. Residues: CATSREGPGEGEQYF. V usage is TRBV15 and J usage is TRBJ2-7; perhaps TRBD2 as D (7 bases). The ends were cut back, 0 bases at V and 7 bases at J, with 16 bases in the middle. The germline V gene has CDR1 LNHNV and CDR2 YYDKDF (reference sequence). The CDR3 is 15 amino acids.

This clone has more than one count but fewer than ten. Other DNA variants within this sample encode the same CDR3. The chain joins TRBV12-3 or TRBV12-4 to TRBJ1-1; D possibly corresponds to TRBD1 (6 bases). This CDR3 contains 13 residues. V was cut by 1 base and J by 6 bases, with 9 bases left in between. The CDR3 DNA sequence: TGTGCCAGCAGTTTAGGAGGGGGAGCTGAAGCTTTCTTT. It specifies CASSLGGGAEAFF.

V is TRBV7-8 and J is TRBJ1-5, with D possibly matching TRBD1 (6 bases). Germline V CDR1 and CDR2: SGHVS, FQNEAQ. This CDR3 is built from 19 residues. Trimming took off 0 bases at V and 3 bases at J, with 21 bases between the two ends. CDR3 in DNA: TGTGCCAGCAGCTTAGCTTGGGTTTCGGGGGGCTACGACAATCAGCCCCAGCATTTT. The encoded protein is CASSLAWVSGGYDNQPQHF.

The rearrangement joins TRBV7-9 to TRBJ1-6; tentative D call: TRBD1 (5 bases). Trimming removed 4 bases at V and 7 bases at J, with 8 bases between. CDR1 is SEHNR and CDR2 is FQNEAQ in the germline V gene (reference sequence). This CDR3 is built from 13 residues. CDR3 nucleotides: TGTGCCAGCAGCTCGACAGCGAATTCACCCCTCCACTTT. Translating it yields CASSSTANSPLHF.

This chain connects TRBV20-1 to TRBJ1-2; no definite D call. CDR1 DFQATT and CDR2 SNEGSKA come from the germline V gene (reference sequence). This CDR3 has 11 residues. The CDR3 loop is CSADMVGGYTF. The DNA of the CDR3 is TGCAGCGCAGATATGGTTGGCGGCTACACCTTC.

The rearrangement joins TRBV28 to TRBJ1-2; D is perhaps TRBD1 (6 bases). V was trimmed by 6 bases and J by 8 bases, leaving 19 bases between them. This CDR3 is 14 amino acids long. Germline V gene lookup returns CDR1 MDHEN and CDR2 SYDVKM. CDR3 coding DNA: TGTGCCAGCAGCCCTTCGGACAGCTATAACGGCTACACCTTC. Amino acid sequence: CASSPSDSYNGYTF.

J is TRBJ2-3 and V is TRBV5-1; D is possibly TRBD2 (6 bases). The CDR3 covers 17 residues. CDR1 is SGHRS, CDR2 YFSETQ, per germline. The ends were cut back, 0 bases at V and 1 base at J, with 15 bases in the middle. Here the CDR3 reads CASSLGREPGGTDTQYF. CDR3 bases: TGCGCCAGCAGCTTGGGAAGGGAGCCGGGAGGCACAGATACGCAGTATTTT.

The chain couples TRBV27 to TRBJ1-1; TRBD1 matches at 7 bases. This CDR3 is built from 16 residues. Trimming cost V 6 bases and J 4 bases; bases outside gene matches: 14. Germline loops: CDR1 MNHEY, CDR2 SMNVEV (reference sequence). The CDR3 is CASSIHPLTGFTEAFF. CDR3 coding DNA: TGTGCCAGCAGCATCCATCCCCTGACAGGGTTCACTGAAGCTTTCTTT.

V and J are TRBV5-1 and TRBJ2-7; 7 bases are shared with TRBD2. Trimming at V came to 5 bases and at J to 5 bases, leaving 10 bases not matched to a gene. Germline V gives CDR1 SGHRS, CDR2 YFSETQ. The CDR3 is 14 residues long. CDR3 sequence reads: CASSDSGGLHEQYF. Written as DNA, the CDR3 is TGCGCCAGCAGTGACTCGGGGGGTCTACACGAGCAGTACTTC.

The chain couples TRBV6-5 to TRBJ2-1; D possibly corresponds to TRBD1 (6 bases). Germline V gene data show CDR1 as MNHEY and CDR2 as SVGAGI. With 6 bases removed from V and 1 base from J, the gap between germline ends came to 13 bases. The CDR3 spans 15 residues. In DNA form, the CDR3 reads TGTGCCAGCAGCGAGTTAAGGGGGTCCTACAATGAGCAGTTCTTC. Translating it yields CASSELRGSYNEQFF.

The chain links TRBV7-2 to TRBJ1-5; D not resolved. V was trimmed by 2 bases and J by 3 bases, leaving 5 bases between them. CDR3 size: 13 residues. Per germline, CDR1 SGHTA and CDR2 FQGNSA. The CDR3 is CASSLSPNQPQHF. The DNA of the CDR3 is TGTGCCAGCAGCTTAAGCCCCAATCAGCCCCAGCATTTT.

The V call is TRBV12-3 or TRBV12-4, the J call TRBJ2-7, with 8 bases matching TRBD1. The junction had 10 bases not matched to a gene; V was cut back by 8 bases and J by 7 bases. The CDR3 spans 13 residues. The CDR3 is CASARQGPREQYF. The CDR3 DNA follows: TGTGCCAGCGCCCGACAGGGGCCTCGAGAGCAGTACTTC.

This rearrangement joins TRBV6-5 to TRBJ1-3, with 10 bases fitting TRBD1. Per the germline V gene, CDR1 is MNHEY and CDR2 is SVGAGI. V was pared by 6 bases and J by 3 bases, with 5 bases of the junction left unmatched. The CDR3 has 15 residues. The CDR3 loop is CASRWDRGGGNTIYF. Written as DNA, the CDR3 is TGTGCCAGCAGATGGGACAGGGGAGGTGGAAACACCATATATTTT.

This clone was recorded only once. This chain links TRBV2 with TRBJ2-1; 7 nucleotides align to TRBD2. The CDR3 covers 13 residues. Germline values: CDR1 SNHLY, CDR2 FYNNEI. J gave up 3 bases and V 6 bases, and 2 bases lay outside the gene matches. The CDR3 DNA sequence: TGTGCCAGCAGGGGGGGGAACTACAATGAGCAGTTCTTC. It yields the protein CASRGGNYNEQFF.

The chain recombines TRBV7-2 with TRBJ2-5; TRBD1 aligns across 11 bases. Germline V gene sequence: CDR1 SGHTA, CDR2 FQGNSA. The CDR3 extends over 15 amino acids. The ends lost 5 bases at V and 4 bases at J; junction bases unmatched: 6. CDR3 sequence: CASSTGQGVGETQYF. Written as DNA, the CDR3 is TGTGCCAGCAGCACGGGACAGGGGGTGGGAGAGACCCAGTACTTC.

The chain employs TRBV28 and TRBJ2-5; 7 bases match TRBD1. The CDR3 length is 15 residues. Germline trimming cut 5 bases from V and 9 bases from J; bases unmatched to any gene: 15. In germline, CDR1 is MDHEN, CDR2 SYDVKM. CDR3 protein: CASSPPRQGPLAQYF. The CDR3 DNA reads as TGTGCCAGCAGTCCCCCCAGACAGGGACCTCTGGCCCAGTACTTC.

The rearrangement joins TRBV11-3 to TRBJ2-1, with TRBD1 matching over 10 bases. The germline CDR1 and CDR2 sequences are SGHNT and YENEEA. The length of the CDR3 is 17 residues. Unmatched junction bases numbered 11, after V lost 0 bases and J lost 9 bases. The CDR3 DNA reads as TGTGCCAGCAGCTTAGAAGGCAGTCGACAGGGGGCAGGTGAGCAGTTCTTC. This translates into CASSLEGSRQGAGEQFF.